One sample yielded the 16 T cell receptor beta chains listed below, sequenced in a study of blood T cell repertoires in COVID-19. Produced via immunoSEQ multiplex PCR; TCRdb's table is partial and in-frame only. The top ten clones hold 3% to 4% of a sample with 200,000 to 250,000 clones, under 90% of them seen once. Sample: PBMCs or T cells enriched from blood (not recorded which). These receptors all come from a woman aged 55-69 years who had recovered from COVID-19.

This chain connects TRBV6-5 to TRBJ1-6; maybe TRBD1 (5 bases). The CDR3 totals 16 residues. The germline V gene encodes CDR1 MNHEY and CDR2 SVGAGI. Between the trimmed V and J ends, which lost 2 bases and 7 bases, there was a span of 15 bases. The CDR3 nucleotides are TGTGCCAGCAGTTACGGCAGGGTTGTCGCCAATTCACCCCTCCACTTT. Its translation is CASSYGRVVANSPLHF.

V is TRBV6-2 or TRBV6-3 and J is TRBJ1-2; 7 positions match TRBD1. V lost 6 bases and J lost 4; bases outside the gene matches: 8. Germline CDR1 MNHEY, CDR2 SVGEGT. The CDR3 consists of 14 residues. The CDR3 DNA sequence: TGTGCCAGCAGCCCCGGGACAGCATTCTATGGCTACACCTTC. Its translation is CASSPGTAFYGYTF.

J is TRBJ1-4 and V is TRBV7-9; the D is unclear. The ends were cut back, 5 bases at V and 8 bases at J, with 9 bases in the middle. The CDR3 is 12 amino acids. Germline V gives CDR1 SEHNR, CDR2 FQNEAQ (reference sequence). DNA for the CDR3: TGTGCCAGCAGCCTATATCAAGAAAAACTGTTTTTT. Its translation: CASSLYQEKLFF.

This clone was recorded a few times. The rearrangement links TRBV7-8 to TRBJ2-1; 9 bases align to TRBD1. Trimming cost V 3 bases and J 8 bases; bases outside gene matches: 29. Per the germline V gene, CDR1 is SGHVS and CDR2 is FQNEAQ. The length of the CDR3 is 22 residues. The CDR3 DNA is TGTGCCAGCAGCTTCCCCGAATACCGGGACAGGGAAGGCGGGACCCGGGTGGATGAGCAGTTCTTC. Translated, it gives CASSFPEYRDREGGTRVDEQFF. The whole variable domain, filled in from reference TRBV7-8 and TRBJ2-1, reads GAGVSQSPRYKVAKRGQDVALRCDPISGHVSLFWYQQALGQGPEFLTYFQNEAQLDKSGLPSDRFFAERPEGSVSTLKIQRTQQEDSAVYLCASSFPEYRDREGGTRVDEQFFGPGTRLTVL.

V is TRBV11-3 and J is TRBJ2-2, with a possible D match to TRBD1 (6 bases). This CDR3 has 14 amino acids. Trimming left V 2 bases short and J 7 bases short, with 11 bases between. Per germline, CDR1 SGHNT and CDR2 YENEEA. CDR3 DNA sequence: TGTGCCAGCAGCTTAAGGGACAAGAGCGGGGAGCTGTTTTTT. Residues: CASSLRDKSGELFF.

This clone came up once. The chain carries TRBV7-8 and TRBJ2-1; a weak D match, TRBD1 (5 bases). CDR3 length equals 13 residues. Per the germline V gene, CDR1 is SGHVS and CDR2 is FQNEAQ. The V gene lost 4 bases and the J gene lost 5 bases, with 9 bases spanning the gap. CDR3 in DNA: TGTGCCAGCAGCTGGTCGACAGACAATGAGCAGTTCTTC. This translates into CASSWSTDNEQFF.

This clone has only a few counts. The V gene is TRBV7-2, the J gene TRBJ1-6; 9 bases are shared with TRBD1. Germline CDR1 and CDR2: SGHTA and FQGNSA. The CDR3 totals 15 residues. V lost 5 bases, J lost 7 bases, and 6 bases stayed unmatched. CDR3 DNA: TGTGCCAGCAGCACGCTCGACAGGGGGAATTCACCCCTCCACTTT. Protein: CASSTLDRGNSPLHF.

The J gene is TRBJ2-3, the V gene TRBV13; 9 bases align to TRBD2. The length of the CDR3 is 16 residues. Unmatched junction bases numbered 6, after V lost 2 bases and J lost 3 bases. The germline gives CDR1 PRHDT, CDR2 FYEKMQ (reference sequence). The CDR3 protein is CASSLQRGARTDTQYF. As DNA, the CDR3 is TGTGCCAGCAGCTTACAGCGGGGGGCCAGGACAGATACGCAGTATTTT.

The chain couples TRBV5-6 to TRBJ2-7, with D perhaps TRBD1 (5 bases). Deletions cut 0 bases from V and 2 bases from J, with 9 bases between. This CDR3 has 14 residues. Per the germline V gene, CDR1 is SGHDT and CDR2 is YYEEEE. The CDR3 DNA reads TGTGCCAGCAGCTTGGCCAGGGCGACCTACGAGCAGTACTTC. This codes for CASSLARATYEQYF.

This rearrangement joins TRBV7-6 to TRBJ2-7; the match to TRBD2 covers 7 bases. This CDR3 has 15 residues. With V trimmed by 2 bases and J by 2 bases, 6 bases remained unmatched. Per the germline V gene, CDR1 is SGHVS and CDR2 is FNYEAQ. The CDR3 reads CASSLSLAATYEQYF. As DNA, the CDR3 is TGTGCCAGCAGCTTATCGCTAGCGGCCACCTACGAGCAGTACTTC.

V and J are TRBV18 and TRBJ1-4; 7 bases match TRBD1. Germline CDR1 reads KGHSH; CDR2 reads LQKENI. The CDR3 is made up of 15 amino acids. Trimming at V came to 3 bases and at J to 14 bases, leaving 15 bases not matched to a gene. The CDR3 DNA sequence: TGTGCCAGCTCACCCCGGGGACAGCTTTCGGAAGATCTGTTTTTT. Protein sequence: CASSPRGQLSEDLFF.

This sequence joins TRBV11-2 and TRBJ2-1; 9 bases align to TRBD1. From germline, CDR1 is SGHAT and CDR2 FQNNGV. V dropped 3 bases and J dropped 7; count of bases not matched to a gene: 4. The CDR3 is 14 amino acids. The CDR3 bases are TGTGCCAGCAGCTTGGGACAGGGTTTAAATGAGCAGTTCTTC. Protein: CASSLGQGLNEQFF.

This clone showed up just a few times. V usage is TRBV7-9 and J usage is TRBJ1-1; tentative D call: TRBD1 (5 bases). CDR3 length: 14 residues. The ends were cut back, 1 base at V and 1 base at J, with 7 bases in the middle. Germline V lookup: CDR1 SEHNR, CDR2 FQNEAQ (reference sequence). DNA for the CDR3: TGTGCCAGCAGCTTAGGGGGCCCGAACACTGAAGCTTTCTTT. Translated, it gives CASSLGGPNTEAFF.

The chain has TRBV14 and TRBJ2-1, with 9 nucleotides matching TRBD2. Trimming cost V 1 base and J 9 bases; bases outside gene matches: 13. Germline-derived CDR1 and CDR2 are SGHDN and FVKESK. This CDR3 spans 17 amino acids. The CDR3 DNA follows: TGTGCCAGCAGCCAAGGGCGGATGGCGGGGGGGCCGGGTGAGCAGTTCTTC. Translating it yields CASSQGRMAGGPGEQFF.

The chain combines TRBV29-1 with TRBJ2-2; TRBD1 matches at 9 bases. Looked up from germline, CDR1 is SQVTM and CDR2 is ANQGSEA. V was clipped by 3 bases and J by 4 bases; unmatched bases: 3. CDR3 length: 14 amino acids. CDR3 sequence: CSVEGQGSTGELFF. Here the CDR3 DNA reads TGCAGCGTTGAGGGACAGGGAAGCACCGGGGAGCTGTTTTTT.

The V gene is TRBV12-5, the J gene TRBJ1-1; TRBD1 matches 8 bases. This CDR3 has 17 amino acids. CDR1 LGHNT and CDR2 FRNRAP come from the germline V gene. J lost 5 bases, V lost 6 bases, and 17 bases had no gene match. Written as DNA, the CDR3 is TGTGCTAGTGGAGCTAGACAGGGGCTTCTAGTACGTACTGAAGCTTTCTTT. This gives the protein CASGARQGLLVRTEAFF.